The 13 T cell receptor beta chains below were found in one sample sequenced in a study of CD8+ T cells in alopecia areata. Treatment defined: oral pan-JAK inhibitor, 5-10 mg twice daily. cDNA serving as the sequencing template came from extracted, reverse transcribed RNA. The method was immunoSEQ multiplex PCR; TCRdb's version includes in-frame clones alone and lacks a portion of them. The table lists approximately 170,000 clones, 50% to 65% of them singletons. Source: CD4+ T cells sorted from blood, taken at week 24, from a patient treated with tofacitinib. The receptors were gathered from a human donor with alopecia areata.

The V gene is TRBV2, the J gene TRBJ2-1, with TRBD2 identical over 9 bases. V lost 5 bases and J lost 10; bases outside the gene matches: 12. The CDR3 totals 15 residues. CDR1 is SNHLY and CDR2 is FYNNEI in the germline V gene. CDR3 region: CASSNYLYSGGEQFF. The CDR3 DNA reads TGTGCCAGCAGTAACTACCTATACAGCGGGGGGGAGCAGTTCTTC.

In its sample, this clone was seen a few times. The chain carries TRBV7-9 and TRBJ1-1; D not certain. Germline values: CDR1 SEHNR, CDR2 FQNEAQ (reference sequence). Trimming cost V 5 bases and J 5 bases, with 12 bases left between them. The CDR3 runs to 13 residues. The chain's CDR3 is CASSRNRGTEAFF. DNA of the CDR3: TGTGCCAGCAGCCGAAACAGAGGAACTGAAGCTTTCTTT.

V and J are TRBV5-1 and TRBJ2-4; no clear D gene. Germline CDR1 and CDR2: SGHRS and YFSETQ. Between the trimmed V and J ends, which lost 1 base and 8 bases, there was a span of 13 bases. The CDR3 contains 14 residues. DNA of the CDR3: TGCGCCAGCAGCTTGACTACACCCCAAGACATTCAGTACTTC. Translation: CASSLTTPQDIQYF.

This clone showed up just a few times. This chain uses TRBV30 with TRBJ1-2; D remains unclear. Germline CDR1 GTSNPN, CDR2 SVGIG (reference sequence). CDR3 length: 14 residues. V shed 3 bases and J shed 2 bases, with 13 bases lying between them. The CDR3 is CAWRKPGDNYGYTF. The CDR3 DNA follows: TGTGCCTGGAGAAAACCCGGTGACAACTATGGCTACACCTTC.

This rearrangement joins TRBV29-1 to TRBJ1-2, with D unclear. The germline V and J ends were trimmed by 7 bases and 2 bases, with 8 bases remaining between them. Germline V CDR1 and CDR2: SQVTM, ANQGSEA. This CDR3 comprises 11 residues. The CDR3 is CSAESNYGYTF. In DNA form, the CDR3 reads TGCAGCGCGGAAAGCAACTATGGCTACACCTTC.

The CDR3 sequence: CAWSVGSSSSPLHF. The CDR3 DNA reads TGTGCCTGGAGTGTGGGTTCTAGCTCTTCACCCCTCCACTTT. The V gene is TRBV30, the J gene TRBJ1-6; D ambiguous. Trimming took off 0 bases at V and 9 bases at J, with 12 bases between the two ends. Germline V gene data show CDR1 as GTSNPN and CDR2 as SVGIG (reference sequence). The CDR3 spans 14 residues.

The sample holds a few counts of this clone. CDR3 loop: CSVEDHTGWGDTEAFF. DNA of the CDR3: TGCAGCGTTGAAGATCACACAGGGTGGGGAGACACTGAAGCTTTCTTT. This rearrangement joins TRBV29-1 to TRBJ1-1; possible D gene TRBD1, 6 bases. Deletions cut 0 bases from V and 3 bases from J, with 17 bases between. In germline, CDR1 is SQVTM, CDR2 ANQGSEA. This CDR3 is built from 16 residues.

The chain carries TRBV19 and TRBJ1-6, with TRBD1 matching over 7 bases. CDR1 and CDR2 (germline): LNHDA, SQIVND (reference sequence). V lost 3 bases and J lost 15; bases outside the gene matches: 11. There are 14 residues in the CDR3. The CDR3 spells CASSILPWDSNLHF. Here the CDR3 DNA reads TGTGCCAGTAGTATTCTCCCCTGGGACAGTAACCTCCACTTT.

This chain uses TRBV18 with TRBJ2-5, with 9 nucleotides matching TRBD1. V dropped 3 bases and J dropped 0; count of bases not matched to a gene: 8. Germline CDR1 reads KGHSH; CDR2 reads LQKENI. This CDR3 contains 17 residues. The CDR3 nucleotides are TGTGCCAGCTCACCTACCGGGACAGGGAGGAACCAAGAGACCCAGTACTTC. This translates into CASSPTGTGRNQETQYF.

The chain uses TRBV5-1 and TRBJ2-7; unclear D gene. This CDR3 is 12 amino acids long. Trimming removed 1 base from V and 5 bases from J, with 7 bases in between. Germline lookup yields CDR1 SGHRS and CDR2 YFSETQ. CDR3 sequence reads: CASSLNLDEQYF. CDR3 in DNA: TGCGCCAGCAGCTTGAATTTGGACGAGCAGTACTTC.

This clone was counted a few times. The chain joins TRBV4-3 to TRBJ1-5; no firm D call. Germline lookup yields CDR1 LGHNA and CDR2 YSLEER. Deletions cut 4 bases from V and 3 bases from J, with 16 bases between. CDR3 length: 16 residues. The CDR3: CASSREVGRTNQPQHF. CDR3 in DNA: TGCGCCAGCAGCCGAGAAGTCGGACGGACCAATCAGCCCCAGCATTTT.

The chain employs TRBV29-1 and TRBJ1-1, with a tentative D call TRBD1 (5 bases). The length of the CDR3 is 13 residues. The germline CDR1 and CDR2 sequences are SQVTM and ANQGSEA. With 5 bases removed from V and 5 bases from J, the gap between germline ends came to 15 bases. The CDR3 DNA sequence: TGCAGCGTTTTAAGGAGGGCAGGGACTGAAGCTTTCTTT. Its translation is CSVLRRAGTEAFF.

V gene TRBV30 combines with J gene TRBJ2-1; D could derive from TRBD1 or TRBD2 (5 bases each). V gave up 1 base and J gave up 7 bases, with 5 bases separating them. The CDR3 is 11 residues long. In germline, CDR1 is GTSNPN, CDR2 SVGIG (reference sequence). The CDR3 DNA follows: TGTGCCTGGAGTGGGGGGAATGAGCAGTTCTTC. Translation: CAWSGGNEQFF.